A single sample gave rise to the 32 T cell receptor beta chains below, sequenced in a study of cytomegalovirus exposure and HLA in healthy donors. Researchers ran the PCR with 60 Vbeta and 13 Jbeta primers. Assay used: immunoSEQ multiplex PCR; TCRdb lists only in-frame clones, some missing. The repertoire consists of 100,000 to 150,000 clones, with around 70% occurring once and the leading ten covering 7.3%. The specimen was PBMCs. These receptors were obtained from a male donor in good health and CMV-seronegative.

The chain recombines TRBV28 with TRBJ1-5; D is undetermined. This CDR3 region has 14 residues. Germline V gene lookup returns CDR1 MDHEN and CDR2 SYDVKM. V lost 3 bases, J lost 10 bases, and 16 bases lay in between. The CDR3 loop reads CASSFSGELKPQHF. CDR3 DNA: TGTGCCAGCAGTTTTTCTGGGGAGTTGAAACCCCAGCATTTT.

This sequence joins TRBV6-6 and TRBJ2-3; D remains unclear. Germline V lookup: CDR1 MNHNY, CDR2 SVGAGI (reference sequence). The length of the CDR3 is 15 residues. The V gene lost 1 base and the J gene lost 0 bases, with 8 bases spanning the gap. The DNA for the CDR3 is TGTGCCAGCAGTTACTTTCCGAGAAGCACAGATACGCAGTATTTT. Amino acid sequence: CASSYFPRSTDTQYF.

CDR3 in amino acids: CSARDRQRAFF. In nucleotides, the CDR3 is TGCAGTGCTAGAGATAGACAGAGGGCTTTCTTT. V is TRBV20-1 and J is TRBJ1-1; a possible D gene is TRBD1 (5 bases). Germline loops: CDR1 DFQATT, CDR2 SNEGSKA (reference sequence). CDR3 length: 11 residues. Trimming took 0 bases from V and 11 from J, leaving 10 bases between them.

This clone was seen a handful of times. In nucleotides, the CDR3 is TGTGCCATCAGTGAGTTGACAGGCGGGGGGGGCACAGATACGCAGTATTTT. Translated, it gives CAISELTGGGGTDTQYF. The J gene is TRBJ2-3, the V gene TRBV10-3; TRBD2 matches 9 bases. V lost 1 base to trimming and J lost 1 base; unmatched junction nucleotides: 6. The germline V gene has CDR1 ENHRY and CDR2 SYGVKD. The CDR3 runs 17 residues.

The chain uses TRBV5-1 and TRBJ2-3, with 9 bases fitting TRBD2. The CDR3 length is 17 residues. Germline V gives CDR1 SGHRS, CDR2 YFSETQ. The V segment lost 2 bases and the J segment 10 bases; nucleotides outside the gene matches: 17. DNA for the CDR3: TGCGCCAGCAGCTTAGTAGCGGGAGCCCCATCCACAGTGTCGCAGTATTTT. Translated: CASSLVAGAPSTVSQYF. Complete variable domain (other parts from reference TRBV5-1 and TRBJ2-3): KAGVTQTPRYLIKTRGQQVTLSCSPISGHRSVSWYQQTPGQGLQFLFEYFSETQRNKGNFPGRFSGRQFSNSRSEMNVSTLELGDSALYLCASSLVAGAPSTVSQYFGPGTRLTVL.

This clone appeared a few times. The V call is TRBV7-9, the J call TRBJ1-6; possibly TRBD1 for D (5 bases). Germline CDR1 SEHNR, CDR2 FQNEAQ (reference sequence). Trimming pared 1 base from V and 5 bases from J, leaving 6 bases between. This CDR3 has 14 residues. CDR3 residues: CASSLEGNNSPLHF. CDR3 coding DNA: TGTGCCAGCAGCTTAGAGGGGAATAATTCACCCCTCCACTTT. Full variable domain (outside the CDR3, taken from reference TRBV7-9 and TRBJ1-6): DTGVSQNPRHKITKRGQNVTFRCDPISEHNRLYWYRQTLGQGPEFLTYFQNEAQLEKSRLLSDRFSAERPKGSFSTLEIQRTEQGDSAMYLCASSLEGNNSPLHFGNGTRLTVT.

This clone has a single count. The V call is TRBV5-1, the J call TRBJ2-7; 7 bases agree with TRBD1. CDR1 is SGHRS, CDR2 YFSETQ, per germline. J gave up 2 bases and V 4 bases, and 12 bases lay outside the gene matches. The CDR3 totals 16 residues. The CDR3 DNA is TGCGCCAGCAGCAGTGGAAAGAGGCAGGGGGCCTACGAGCAGTACTTC. It codes for CASSSGKRQGAYEQYF.

The genes are TRBV11-2 and TRBJ2-1, with 9 positions matching TRBD2. The CDR3 extends over 13 amino acids. Germline CDR1 SGHAT, CDR2 FQNNGV. V trimming: 3 bases; J trimming: 7 bases; junction bases outside the gene matches: 1. The CDR3: CASSLAGGNEQFF. In DNA, the CDR3 is TGTGCCAGCAGCTTGGCGGGGGGGAATGAGCAGTTCTTC.

The chain has TRBV27 and TRBJ1-1, with D perhaps TRBD1 (6 bases). Deletions cut 2 bases from V and 1 base from J, with 11 bases between. CDR3 length equals 15 residues. Germline V lookup: CDR1 MNHEY, CDR2 SMNVEV (reference sequence). For the CDR3, the DNA is TGTGCCAGCAGTTTAGCAGGGGCCCCGAACACTGAAGCTTTCTTT. It codes for CASSLAGAPNTEAFF.

The chain couples TRBV19 to TRBJ1-1; maybe TRBD1 (5 bases). The CDR3 sequence is 13 residues long. V was cut by 3 bases and J by 6 bases, with 11 bases left in between. In germline, CDR1 is LNHDA, CDR2 SQIVND (reference sequence). CDR3: CASSIRGEAEAFF. In DNA form, the CDR3 reads TGTGCCAGTAGTATTAGGGGTGAGGCTGAAGCTTTCTTT. The entire variable domain, with the rest obtained from reference TRBV19 and TRBJ1-1, is as follows: DGGITQSPKYLFRKEGQNVTLSCEQNLNHDAMYWYRQDPGQGLRLIYYSQIVNDFQKGDIAEGYSVSREKKESFPLTVTSAQKNPTAFYLCASSIRGEAEAFFGQGTRLTVV.

This chain connects TRBV9 to TRBJ2-1; TRBD2 matches at 12 bases. CDR1 is SGDLS, CDR2 YYNGEE, per germline. The length of the CDR3 is 15 residues. The J segment lost 9 bases and the V segment lost 0 bases, leaving 4 bases of the junction unmatched. The CDR3 DNA sequence: TGTGCCAGCAGCGTAGGACTAGCGGGAGAGCCTGAGCAGTTCTTC. As protein: CASSVGLAGEPEQFF.

The rearrangement uses TRBV4-3 and TRBJ2-3; 8 nucleotides match TRBD2. CDR3 length: 17 residues. V trimming: 3 bases; J trimming: 9 bases; junction bases outside the gene matches: 17. Germline CDR1 LGHNA, CDR2 YSLEER. CDR3 amino acids: CASSQGGGRVIGETQYF. For the CDR3, the DNA is TGCGCCAGCAGCCAGGGCGGGGGGCGGGTTATTGGAGAGACGCAGTATTTT.

This clone has just a few counts. V is TRBV19 and J is TRBJ1-5; a weak D match, TRBD1 (6 bases). Trimming removed 5 bases at V and 3 bases at J, with 11 bases between. The CDR3 covers 14 residues. Germline V gives CDR1 LNHDA, CDR2 SQIVND (reference sequence). The CDR3 bases are TGTGCCAGTAGTCCTGGGGACACCAATCAGCCCCAGCATTTT. Translation: CASSPGDTNQPQHF.

V is TRBV4-1 and J is TRBJ2-7; TRBD1 matches at 11 bases. Trimming removed 1 base from V and 5 bases from J; junction bases left unmatched: 4. The germline V gene has CDR1 MGHRA and CDR2 YSYEKL. This CDR3 contains 15 residues. As DNA, the CDR3 is TGCGCCAGCAGCCAAGGGGGACAGGGGGTCGACGAGCAGTACTTC. Residues: CASSQGGQGVDEQYF.

The V and J genes are TRBV7-2 and TRBJ2-2; tentative D call: TRBD1 (5 bases). The CDR3 is 14 residues long. Per the germline V gene, CDR1 is SGHTA and CDR2 is FQGNSA. Trimming left V 2 bases short and J 2 bases short, with 6 bases between. The CDR3 nucleotides are TGTGCCAGCAGCTTACAGGGAAACACCGGGGAGCTGTTTTTT. It translates to CASSLQGNTGELFF.

CDR3 residues: CASSPLAGGYEQYF. The CDR3 DNA sequence: TGTGCCAGCAGCCCTCTCGCGGGGGGGTACGAGCAGTACTTC. The rearrangement joins TRBV7-9 to TRBJ2-7, with TRBD2 matching 9 bases. The V gene end was trimmed by 5 bases and the J gene end by 4 bases; junction bases not matched to a gene: 6. The CDR3 has 14 residues. The germline gives CDR1 SEHNR, CDR2 FQNEAQ (reference sequence).

This clone was seen a few times. The junction departs from the called germline gene at one end, perhaps through a read error. DNA of the CDR3: TGCGCCAGCAGTCAAGGCGGAGCGGGGGCTTACGAGCAGTACTTC. It specifies CASSQGGAGAYEQYF. The V call is TRBV4-3, the J call TRBJ2-7; 8 positions match TRBD2. The length of the CDR3 is 15 residues. The germline V gene encodes CDR1 LGHNA and CDR2 YSLEER.

The chain has TRBV27 and TRBJ1-1; D unresolved. The CDR3 length is 13 residues. The germline V and J ends were trimmed by 4 bases and 3 bases, with 9 bases remaining between them. The germline V gene encodes CDR1 MNHEY and CDR2 SMNVEV (reference sequence). The CDR3 nucleotides read TGTGCCAGCAGTTCGGGAGCTTACACTGAAGCTTTCTTT. As protein: CASSSGAYTEAFF.

The chain couples TRBV11-2 to TRBJ2-7; D is unclear. Trimming removed 0 bases from V and 0 bases from J, with 9 bases in between. The CDR3 runs 15 residues. Germline V lookup: CDR1 SGHAT, CDR2 FQNNGV. The CDR3 bases are TGTGCCAGCAGCTTAGAGAGACTCCGCTCCTACGAGCAGTACTTC. It is translated as CASSLERLRSYEQYF.

The V and J genes are TRBV11-2 and TRBJ1-2; D is unclear. The V end was cut by 5 bases, the J end by 4 bases, with 14 bases between. Looked up from germline, CDR1 is SGHAT and CDR2 is FQNNGV. The CDR3 is made up of 14 amino acids. The CDR3 coding sequence is TGTGCCAGCAGCAGCGGACTAACCTCCTATGGCTACACCTTC. Residues: CASSSGLTSYGYTF. The variable domain in full, with the rest retrieved from reference TRBV11-2 and TRBJ1-2, is EAGVAQSPRYKIIEKRQSVAFWCNPISGHATLYWYQQILGQGPKLLIQFQNNGVVDDSQLPKDRFSAERLKGVDSTLKIQPAKLEDSAVYLCASSSGLTSYGYTFGSGTRLTVV.

The chain links TRBV19 to TRBJ1-6; tentatively, D is TRBD1 (5 bases). The V end was cut by 5 bases, the J end by 7 bases, with 9 bases between. Germline V gene data show CDR1 as LNHDA and CDR2 as SQIVND (reference sequence). The CDR3 spans 13 residues. CDR3 bases: TGTGCCAGTAGTGCAGGGCCCAATTCACCCCTCCACTTT. Translating it yields CASSAGPNSPLHF.

The chain recombines TRBV4-3 with TRBJ2-7; D is uncertain. CDR1 is LGHNA and CDR2 is YSLEER in the germline V gene. This CDR3 comprises 13 residues. Trimming took off 3 bases at V and 3 bases at J, with 9 bases between the two ends. The CDR3 nucleotides are TGCGCCAGCAGCCATGGCCTAGGCTACGAGCAGTACTTC. Translating gives CASSHGLGYEQYF.

V gene TRBV25-1 combines with J gene TRBJ2-2; the D is unclear. The CDR3 loop spans 13 amino acids. Germline V gene sequence: CDR1 MGHDK, CDR2 SYGVNS. V was trimmed by 3 bases and J by 6 bases, leaving 8 bases between them. This CDR3 reads CASSDEFSGELFF. In DNA, the CDR3 is TGTGCCAGCAGTGATGAGTTCTCCGGGGAGCTGTTTTTT.

V gene TRBV15 combines with J gene TRBJ2-1, with 8 bases matching TRBD2. CDR3 length: 15 residues. The germline gives CDR1 LNHNV, CDR2 YYDKDF (reference sequence). V lost 2 bases, J lost 7 bases, and 7 bases stayed unmatched. The DNA for the CDR3 is TGTGCCACCAGCAGATCGGGACTAGGGGTAAATGAGCAGTTCTTC. It codes for CATSRSGLGVNEQFF.

The genes are TRBV2 and TRBJ1-5; maybe TRBD1 (6 bases). The CDR3 is made up of 13 amino acids. Germline V gives CDR1 SNHLY, CDR2 FYNNEI. V dropped 8 bases and J dropped 5 bases, with 13 bases sitting between them. The CDR3: CASGRGSDQPQHF. The CDR3 nucleotides are TGTGCCAGCGGGAGGGGGTCGGATCAGCCCCAGCATTTT.

About this clone itself: This specimen includes other DNA sequences encoding the same CDR3. V and J are TRBV15 and TRBJ2-1, with 7 nucleotides matching TRBD2. Germline V gives CDR1 LNHNV, CDR2 YYDKDF (reference sequence). The CDR3 has 16 amino acids. Germline trimming cut 0 bases from V and 4 bases from J; bases unmatched to any gene: 6. The CDR3 nucleotides read TGTGCCACCAGCAGAGATGTGGGGGAGGGGTACAATGAGCAGTTCTTC. The encoded protein is CATSRDVGEGYNEQFF.

This rearrangement joins TRBV7-9 to TRBJ2-3, with TRBD2 matching over 14 bases. V shed 5 bases and J 4 bases; nucleotides not matched to a gene: 8. CDR1 is SEHNR, CDR2 FQNEAQ, per germline (reference sequence). This CDR3 is 17 amino acids long. The CDR3 DNA follows: TGTGCCAGCAGCATCGGGGGACTAGCGGGAGTCTCAGATACGCAGTATTTT. This gives the protein CASSIGGLAGVSDTQYF.

The CDR3 DNA follows: TGTGCCAGCTCACTCGCCGGGGAGCTGTTTTTT. Translating it yields CASSLAGELFF. The V and J genes are TRBV18 and TRBJ2-2; D remains ambiguous. The length of the CDR3 is 11 residues. Trimming shortened V by 4 bases and J by 6 bases, and 3 bases separated the two germline ends. Germline assignment: CDR1 KGHSH and CDR2 LQKENI.

The rearrangement uses TRBV6-5 and TRBJ2-2; 7 nucleotides align to TRBD1. There are 13 residues in the CDR3. The V gene end was trimmed by 6 bases and the J gene end by 6 bases; junction bases not matched to a gene: 4. The germline CDR1 and CDR2 sequences are MNHEY and SVGAGI. CDR3 bases: TGTGCCAGCAGGTCCCAGGGGGCCGGGGAGCTGTTTTTT. Its translation is CASRSQGAGELFF.

This chain connects TRBV7-9 to TRBJ1-2; D remains unclear. This CDR3 is built from 13 residues. The germline V gene encodes CDR1 SEHNR and CDR2 FQNEAQ (reference sequence). Trimming left V 1 base short and J 4 bases short, with 7 bases between. The CDR3: CASSLELSYGYTF. In nucleotides, the CDR3 is TGTGCCAGCAGCTTAGAACTAAGCTATGGCTACACCTTC.

The chain is built from TRBV27 and TRBJ1-3, with 7 bases fitting TRBD1. The germline gives CDR1 MNHEY, CDR2 SMNVEV (reference sequence). The trim removed 5 bases at V and 5 bases at J, leaving 12 bases unmatched. This CDR3 is built from 16 residues. The CDR3, as DNA: TGTGCCAGCAGTCCGTACGAGACAGGGACGAGAAACACCATATATTTT. It is translated as CASSPYETGTRNTIYF.

The genes are TRBV18 and TRBJ1-1; weak D call: TRBD1 (6 bases). V lost 4 bases, J lost 1 base, and 10 bases lay in between. The germline CDR1 and CDR2 sequences are KGHSH and LQKENI. The CDR3 consists of 14 residues. The CDR3 DNA reads as TGTGCCAGCTCACTCCAGACAGGGAACACTGAAGCTTTCTTT. It is translated as CASSLQTGNTEAFF.